This T cell receptor (beta chain) came from a study of shared clonotypes between healthy human individuals. The naive CD8 population came from CD45RO-negative cells selected for CCR7, without terminally differentiated effector memory CD45RA+ cells. Template for every sorted-subset replicate PCR totaled about 0.2 ug DNA, around 32,000 T cell genomes. Sequenced by immunoSEQ multiplex PCR; TCRdb stores in-frame clones only, minus some. Of hundreds of thousands of clones listed, 92% were seen once; the top ten hold around 24%. V lost 0 bases, J lost 12 bases, and 3 bases stayed unmatched. The germline gives CDR1 SGDLS, CDR2 YYNGEE. CDR3 length: 15 residues. Concerning this clone itself: What it binds is not known.

Regarding the study as a whole: Generation probability values for non-shared clonotypes were lower than those for clonotypes shared by all four donors. Sampling was confined to blood; repertoires within tissues likely differ.

The sequence was obtained from a man under 40 in good health. The sequenced material came from naive CD8+ T cells sorted from blood. The genes are TRBV9 and TRBJ2-1; 16 bases agree with TRBD2. The CDR3 DNA reads TGTGCCAGCAGCGTAGAGGGACTAGCGGGAGGGGGGCAGTTCTTC. This encodes CASSVEGLAGGGQFF.